These T cell receptor beta chains were read from a single sample in a study of blood T cell repertoires in COVID-19. Clones were sequenced by immunoSEQ multiplex PCR, and TCRdb holds only the in-frame ones, with some missing. The sample holds 350,000 to 450,000 clones, more than 75% seen once. The sample consisted of peripheral blood. These receptor sequences come from a human donor in a cohort sampled during active COVID-19. Each CDR3 is given with its conserved first and last residue. A D gene is named only where the DNA matches it firmly. Size values are once, few and many counts, or a class for expanded clones, and some rows have none.

j_gene | d_gene | v_gene | abundance | CDR3aa | CDR3nt
TRBJ2-7 | . | TRBV5-5 | . | CASSVQDYEQYF | TGTGCCAGCAGCGTACAGGACTACGAGCAGTACTTC
TRBJ1-2 | TRBD1 | TRBV7-8 | once | CASSGQGAGGYTF | TGTGCCAGCAGCGGACAGGGGGCAGGTGGCTACACCTTC
TRBJ2-7 | . | TRBV28 | . | CASSLYRDSYEQYF | TGTGCCAGCAGTTTATACAGGGACTCCTACGAGCAGTACTTC
TRBJ2-3 | TRBD2 | TRBV2 | . | CASTERGRLRDTQYF | TGTGCCAGCACCGAGCGGGGGCGACTCAGAGATACGCAGTATTTT
TRBJ2-1 | . | TRBV2 | . | CASSTDSSNIGNEQFF | TGTGCCAGCTCAACGGACAGCTCCAATATTGGCAATGAGCAGTTCTTC
TRBJ1-6 | . | TRBV4-1 | . | CASSQDVTNNSPLHF | TGCGCCAGCAGCCAAGATGTCACTAATAATTCACCCCTCCACTTT
TRBJ2-6 | . | TRBV7-6 | . | CASSLDMYSGANVLTF | TGTGCCAGCAGCTTAGATATGTATTCTGGGGCCAACGTCCTGACTTTC
TRBJ2-7 | TRBD2 | TRBV11-2 | few | CASSFISSGGTYEQYF | TGTGCCAGCAGCTTCATCTCTAGCGGGGGGACCTACGAGCAGTACTTC
TRBJ1-1 | . | TRBV12-2 | . | CASRPPGQFEAFF | TGTGCAAGTCGCCCTCCCGGACAGTTCGAAGCTTTCTTT
TRBJ2-2 | TRBD2 | TRBV11-2 | . | CASSLIAGENTGELFF | TGTGCCAGCAGCTTAATAGCGGGGGAGAACACCGGGGAGCTGTTTTTT
TRBJ1-4 | . | TRBV2 | . | CASSRGASNEKLFF | TGTGCCAGCAGTCGCGGGGCCTCGAATGAAAAACTGTTTTTT
TRBJ2-1 | TRBD2 | TRBV9 | . | CASSRGSPLEEQFF | TGTGCCAGCAGTCGCGGGAGCCCTCTGGAGGAGCAGTTCTTC
TRBJ2-7 | TRBD2 | TRBV5-1 | . | CASSLEASGSSPPYEQYF | TGCGCCAGCAGCTTGGAGGCTAGCGGGAGTAGCCCCCCCTACGAGCAGTACTTC
TRBJ1-1 | . | TRBV28 | . | CASTQGKVIIEDPNTEAFF | TGTGCCAGCACCCAGGGGAAAGTAATTATTGAAGACCCGAACACTGAAGCTTTCTTT
TRBJ1-5 | . | TRBV25-1 | . | CASSAQGNQPQHF | TGTGCCAGCAGTGCGCAGGGAAATCAGCCCCAGCATTTT
TRBJ2-5 | . | TRBV5-5 | . | CASSLRSEETQYF | TGTGCCAGCAGCTTGCGTAGCGAAGAGACCCAGTACTTC